Listed below are T cell receptor beta chains from one sample, sequenced in a study of Ad26.COV2.S vaccination and SARS-CoV-2 variants. Clones were read by immunoSEQ multiplex PCR, and TCRdb kept only the in-frame ones, dropping some. Among roughly 700,000 clones listed, 89% were seen once. This material consisted of peripheral blood, taken in a trial of Ad26.COV2.S vaccine versus placebo. The receptors here all came from a person between 18 and 60 years old who received the Ad26.COV2.S COVID-19 vaccine or a placebo. The CDR3 runs from the conserved cysteine through the conserved F or W. The D gene is left open where the match is weak. Clone size is stated in some rows and not others, as once, few, many or a class when expanded.

clone_size d_call j_call v_call cdr3_nt cdr3_aa
NA TRBD1 TRBJ2-7 TRBV2 TGTGCCAGCAGCCGGGACAGTATCTACGAGCAGTACTTC CASSRDSIYEQYF
once NA TRBJ2-7 TRBV4-2 TGTGCCAGCAGCCAAGAGGGCTACTACGAGCAGTACTTC CASSQEGYYEQYF
NA NA TRBJ2-1 TRBV7-9 TGTGCCAGCAGCTTCGGCGGAGTATACAATGAGCAGTTCTTC CASSFGGVYNEQFF
once NA TRBJ1-4 TRBV7-2 TGTGCCAGCAGGCCCGGACAGCCCAGAACGGAAAAACTGTTTTTT CASRPGQPRTEKLFF
few NA TRBJ2-7 TRBV10-3 TGTGCCATCAGGGCGGGACTGTATTACGAGCAGTACTTC CAIRAGLYYEQYF
NA NA TRBJ2-3 TRBV2 TGTGCCAGCCGGGGGAACACAGATACGCAGTATTTT CASRGNTDTQYF
NA NA TRBJ1-1 TRBV5-1 TGCGCCAGCAGCTTGATGGGACGGAACACTGAAGCTTTCTTT CASSLMGRNTEAFF
NA NA TRBJ2-2 TRBV10-3 TGTGCCATCAGTCGTACAGGGGGGGAGAACACCGGGGAGCTGTTTTTT CAISRTGGENTGELFF
NA NA TRBJ2-7 TRBV7-9 TGTGCCAGCAGCTCTACGTCCCTCTCCTACGAGCAGTACTTC CASSSTSLSYEQYF
NA TRBD1 TRBJ2-7 TRBV6-1 TGTGCCAGCAGTGAAGGGACAGGGAACTACGAGCAGTACTTC CASSEGTGNYEQYF
NA NA TRBJ1-5 TRBV4-3 TGCGCCAGCAGCCAAGAGTGGAGTGGCAATCAGCCCCAGCATTTT CASSQEWSGNQPQHF
once TRBD1 TRBJ1-4 TRBV30 TGTGCCTGGAGCCCCCCCCGGGACAGGGGAGGTGAAAAACTGTTTTTT CAWSPPRDRGGEKLFF
few NA TRBJ1-2 TRBV6-5 TGTGCCAGCAGTTCCCCCCTACGGGGCGGCTACACCTTC CASSSPLRGGYTF
NA TRBD1 TRBJ2-1 TRBV11-2 TGTGCCAGCAGCTTGGGACAGGGGGCCTACAATGAGCAGTTCTTC CASSLGQGAYNEQFF
NA NA TRBJ2-2 TRBV7-8 TGTGCCAGCAGCTTATTCGTGGCCGGGGAGCTGTTTTTT CASSLFVAGELFF
NA NA TRBJ1-3 TRBV7-9 TGTGCCAGCAGCTCCCTGGGTACGGGAAACACCATATATTTT CASSSLGTGNTIYF
NA TRBD1 TRBJ1-1 TRBV6-5 TGTGCCAGCAGTTACGGGACAGCTACTGAAGCTTTCTTT CASSYGTATEAFF
NA NA TRBJ2-7 TRBV4-1 TGCGCCAGCAGCCAAGGAGAGGGCCTCTACGAGCAGTACTTC CASSQGEGLYEQYF
NA TRBD2 TRBJ2-3 TRBV2 TGTGCCAGCAGGCGACTAGCCATACTCACAGATACGCAGTATTTT CASRRLAILTDTQYF
NA NA TRBJ2-5 TRBV27 TGTGCCAGCAGTTCGGTGGACAGAGAGACCCAGTACTTC CASSSVDRETQYF
NA NA TRBJ1-1 TRBV19 TGTGCCAGTAGTATCCCCCCCAGGGGGAACACTGAAGCTTTCTTT CASSIPPRGNTEAFF
NA TRBD2 TRBJ2-7 TRBV5-1 TGCGCCAGCAGCTTGGCCGGACTAGCGGGAGGGCCCTCCGAGCAGTACTTC CASSLAGLAGGPSEQYF
NA TRBD1 TRBJ1-2 TRBV6-6 TGTGCCAGCAGTGCCGGGGACAGCTATGGCTACACCTTC CASSAGDSYGYTF
NA TRBD2 TRBJ2-7 TRBV6-5 TGTGCCAGCAGTTACCCGGGACTAGCGGGAGACTACGAGCAGTACTTC CASSYPGLAGDYEQYF
NA NA TRBJ1-5 TRBV7-2 TGTGCCAGCAGCTTAAGGCAGGGCGGTCAGCCCCAGCATTTT CASSLRQGGQPQHF
NA NA TRBJ1-2 TRBV7-9 TGTGCCAGCAGCTTACTAGTATGGACAGACCCAAGGAACTATGGCTACACCTTC CASSLLVWTDPRNYGYTF